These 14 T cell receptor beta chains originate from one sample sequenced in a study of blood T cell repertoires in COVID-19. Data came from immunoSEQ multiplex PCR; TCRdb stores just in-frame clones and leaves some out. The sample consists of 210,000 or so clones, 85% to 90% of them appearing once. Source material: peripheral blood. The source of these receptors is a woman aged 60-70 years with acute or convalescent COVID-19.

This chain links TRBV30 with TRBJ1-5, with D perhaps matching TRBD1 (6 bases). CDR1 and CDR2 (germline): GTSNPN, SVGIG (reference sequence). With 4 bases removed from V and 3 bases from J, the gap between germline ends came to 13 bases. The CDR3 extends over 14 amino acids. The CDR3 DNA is TGTGCCTGGATGGGAACAGGGAACAATCAGCCCCAGCATTTT. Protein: CAWMGTGNNQPQHF.

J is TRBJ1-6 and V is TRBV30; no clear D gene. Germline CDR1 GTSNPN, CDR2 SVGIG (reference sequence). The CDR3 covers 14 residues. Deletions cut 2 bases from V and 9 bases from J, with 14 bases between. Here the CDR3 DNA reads TGTGCCTGGAGTTTTAGGCCCCGAGGTTCACCCCTCCACTTT. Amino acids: CAWSFRPRGSPLHF.

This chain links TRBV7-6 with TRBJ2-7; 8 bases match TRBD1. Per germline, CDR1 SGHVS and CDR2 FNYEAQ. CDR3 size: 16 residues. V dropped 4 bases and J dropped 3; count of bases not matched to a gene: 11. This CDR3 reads CASSSRVGQGDYEQYF. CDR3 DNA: TGTGCCAGCAGCTCCCGCGTCGGACAGGGAGACTACGAGCAGTACTTC.

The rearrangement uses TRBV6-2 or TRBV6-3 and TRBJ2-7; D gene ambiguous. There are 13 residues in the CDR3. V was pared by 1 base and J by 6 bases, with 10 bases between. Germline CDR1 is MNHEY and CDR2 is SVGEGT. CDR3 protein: CASSYWQVGEQYF. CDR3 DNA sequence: TGTGCCAGCAGTTACTGGCAGGTAGGCGAGCAGTACTTC.

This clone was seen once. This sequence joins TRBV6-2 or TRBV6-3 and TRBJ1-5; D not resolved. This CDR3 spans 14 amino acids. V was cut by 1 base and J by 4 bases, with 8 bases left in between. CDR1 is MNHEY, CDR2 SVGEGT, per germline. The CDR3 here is CASSYLNTNQPQHF. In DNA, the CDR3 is TGTGCCAGCAGTTACTTAAATACAAATCAGCCCCAGCATTTT.

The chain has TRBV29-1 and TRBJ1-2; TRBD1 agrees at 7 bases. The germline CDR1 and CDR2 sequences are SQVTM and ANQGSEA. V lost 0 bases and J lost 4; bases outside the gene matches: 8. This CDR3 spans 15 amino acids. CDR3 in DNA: TGCAGCGTTGAAGATCTTGAGGGGGCAGGCTATGGCTACACCTTC. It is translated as CSVEDLEGAGYGYTF.

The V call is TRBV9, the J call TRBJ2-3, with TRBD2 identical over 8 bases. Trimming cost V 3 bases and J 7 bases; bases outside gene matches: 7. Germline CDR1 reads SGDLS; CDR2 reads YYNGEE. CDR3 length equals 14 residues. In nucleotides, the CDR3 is TGTGCCAGCAGCGGTGGACTAGCAAGCAATACGCAGTATTTT. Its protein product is CASSGGLASNTQYF.

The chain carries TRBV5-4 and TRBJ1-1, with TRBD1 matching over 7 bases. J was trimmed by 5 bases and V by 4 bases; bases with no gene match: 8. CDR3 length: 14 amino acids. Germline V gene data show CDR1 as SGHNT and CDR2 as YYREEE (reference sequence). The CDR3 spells CASSHQDRKTEAFF. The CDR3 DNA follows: TGTGCCAGCAGCCATCAGGACAGGAAGACTGAAGCTTTCTTT.

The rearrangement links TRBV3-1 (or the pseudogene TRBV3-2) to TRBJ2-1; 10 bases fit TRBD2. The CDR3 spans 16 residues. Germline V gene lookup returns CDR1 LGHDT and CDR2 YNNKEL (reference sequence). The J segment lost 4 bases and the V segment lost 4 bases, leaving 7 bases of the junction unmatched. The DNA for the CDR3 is TGTGCCAGCAGCCTTTCCGGGACTAGCGTTTACAATGAGCAGTTCTTC. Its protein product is CASSLSGTSVYNEQFF.

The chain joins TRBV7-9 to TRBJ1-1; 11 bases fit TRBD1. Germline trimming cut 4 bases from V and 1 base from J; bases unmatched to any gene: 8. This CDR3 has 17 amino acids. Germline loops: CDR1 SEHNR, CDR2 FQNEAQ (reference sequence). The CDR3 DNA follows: TGTGCCAGCAGCTCGTTGGACAGGGGGCTTGGGAACACTGAAGCTTTCTTT. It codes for CASSSLDRGLGNTEAFF.

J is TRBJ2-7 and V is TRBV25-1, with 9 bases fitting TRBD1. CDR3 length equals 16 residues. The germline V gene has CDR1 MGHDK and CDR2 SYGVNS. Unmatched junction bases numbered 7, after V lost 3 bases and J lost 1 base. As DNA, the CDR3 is TGTGCCAGCAGTGATACCGGGACAGGGTTTTCCTACGAGCAGTACTTC. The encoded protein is CASSDTGTGFSYEQYF.

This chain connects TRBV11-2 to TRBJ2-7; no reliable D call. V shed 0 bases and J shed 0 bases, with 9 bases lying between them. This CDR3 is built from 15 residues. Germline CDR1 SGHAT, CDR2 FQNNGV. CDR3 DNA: TGTGCCAGCAGCTTAGATACTCGGAGCTCCTACGAGCAGTACTTC. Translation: CASSLDTRSSYEQYF.

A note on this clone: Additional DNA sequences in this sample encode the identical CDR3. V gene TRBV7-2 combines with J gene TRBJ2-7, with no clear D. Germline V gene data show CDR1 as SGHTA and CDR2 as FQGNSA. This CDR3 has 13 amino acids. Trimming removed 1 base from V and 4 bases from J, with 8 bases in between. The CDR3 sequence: CASSLGGVYEQYF. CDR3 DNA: TGTGCCAGCAGCTTAGGAGGAGTGTACGAGCAGTACTTC.

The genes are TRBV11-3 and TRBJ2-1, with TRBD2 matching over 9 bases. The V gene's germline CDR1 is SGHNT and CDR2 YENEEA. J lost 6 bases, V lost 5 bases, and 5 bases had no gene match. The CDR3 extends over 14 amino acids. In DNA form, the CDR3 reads TGTGCCAGCAGCCCCGATAGCGGGGGCAATGAGCAGTTCTTC. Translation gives CASSPDSGGNEQFF.